Presented here are 5 T cell receptor beta chains from one specimen sequenced in a study of T cell responses to AZD1222 COVID-19 vaccine. Using immunoSEQ multiplex PCR, the repertoire was profiled, and TCRdb retains in-frame clones only, with some absent. The table records 97,000 or so clones, less than 90% of them present only once. The material was peripheral blood, obtained on day 0 of AZD1222 vaccination. These receptors were taken from an adult in good health.

The chain couples TRBV7-8 to TRBJ2-3; 8 bases fit TRBD2. V gave up 6 bases and J gave up 0 bases; unmatched junction bases: 5. Germline V gene lookup returns CDR1 SGHVS and CDR2 FQNEAQ. This CDR3 is built from 15 residues. The CDR3 region has the DNA TGTGCCAGCAGAGCTAGCGGGTCTAGCACAGATACGCAGTATTTT. Translation gives CASRASGSSTDTQYF.

This sequence joins TRBV7-2 and TRBJ2-3, with D perhaps matching TRBD2 (6 bases). Looked up from germline, CDR1 is SGHTA and CDR2 is FQGNSA. Trimming left V 5 bases short and J 0 bases short, with 12 bases between. The CDR3 is 15 residues long. The CDR3 nucleotides are TGTGCCAGCAGCGCCCGCAGCGGGAGCACAGATACGCAGTATTTT. Amino acids: CASSARSGSTDTQYF.

The CDR3 DNA follows: TGCGCCAGCAGCCAAGATTATGAGACTAATGAAAAACTGTTTTTT. As protein: CASSQDYETNEKLFF. J is TRBJ1-4 and V is TRBV4-1; D unresolved. The V and J ends lost 0 bases and 2 bases respectively, with 7 bases between them. The CDR3 length is 15 residues. Germline loops: CDR1 MGHRA, CDR2 YSYEKL.

The V gene is TRBV9, the J gene TRBJ2-1; 12 bases are a match to TRBD2. The CDR3 has 16 residues. Germline V lookup: CDR1 SGDLS, CDR2 YYNGEE. Trimming took 3 bases from V and 10 from J; bases not matched to a gene: 11. CDR3 coding DNA: TGTGCCAGCAGCGGTACTAGCGGGGGGCAAAATAGGGAGCAGTTCTTC. Translating gives CASSGTSGGQNREQFF. Looking up the rest from reference TRBV9 and TRBJ2-1 gives the full variable domain: DSGVTQTPKHLITATGQRVTLRCSPRSGDLSVYWYQQSLDQGLQFLIQYYNGEERAKGNILERFSAQQFPDLHSELNLSSLELGDSALYFCASSGTSGGQNREQFFGPGTRLTVL.

The chain recombines TRBV4-1 with TRBJ2-7, with D uncertain. The CDR3 is 15 amino acids. CDR1 MGHRA and CDR2 YSYEKL come from the germline V gene. Deletions cut 0 bases from V and 3 bases from J, with 12 bases between. CDR3 nucleotide sequence: TGCGCCAGCAGCCAAGATTCACACTTATTCTACGAGCAGTACGTC. As protein: CASSQDSHLFYEQYV.